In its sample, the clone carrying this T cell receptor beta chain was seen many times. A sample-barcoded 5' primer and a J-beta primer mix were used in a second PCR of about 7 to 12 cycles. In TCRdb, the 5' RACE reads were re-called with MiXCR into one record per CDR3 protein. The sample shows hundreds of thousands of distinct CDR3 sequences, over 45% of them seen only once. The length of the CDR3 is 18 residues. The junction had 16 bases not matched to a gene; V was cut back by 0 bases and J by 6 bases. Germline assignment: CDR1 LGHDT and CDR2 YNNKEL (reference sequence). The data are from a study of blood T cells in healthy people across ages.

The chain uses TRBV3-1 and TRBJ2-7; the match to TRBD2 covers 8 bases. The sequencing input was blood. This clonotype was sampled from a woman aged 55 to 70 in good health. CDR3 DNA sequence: TGTGCCAGCAGCCAAGAACGGCTAGCGGGTCCTACGGCGGGCGAGCAGTACTTC. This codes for CASSQERLAGPTAGEQYF.